These 17 T cell receptor beta chains were sequenced from one sample in a study of blood T cells in healthy people across ages. Through a sample-barcoded 5' primer and a J-beta primer mix, a second PCR was run for roughly 6 to 12 cycles. One entry per CDR3 protein results from TCRdb running MiXCR on the 5' RACE reads. The sample lists 1.5 million to 2 million distinct CDR3 sequences, roughly 43% seen once, with under 25% in the top ten. The sample consisted of blood. Receptors originate from a human donor in good health.

The genes are TRBV12-3 or TRBV12-4 and TRBJ2-3; 14 nucleotides agree with TRBD2. The V segment lost 4 bases and the J segment 6 bases; nucleotides outside the gene matches: 6. The CDR3 extends over 16 amino acids. This CDR3 is CASSSTRTSGGDTQYF. CDR3 in DNA: TGTGCCAGCAGTTCCACGAGGACTAGCGGGGGGGATACGCAGTATTTT.

The chain employs TRBV7-2 and TRBJ2-1; D is perhaps TRBD2 (5 bases). CDR1 SGHTA and CDR2 FQGNSA come from the germline V gene. V was cut by 5 bases and J by 6 bases, with 11 bases left in between. The CDR3 runs to 13 residues. The CDR3 here is CASSALGPNEQFF. The CDR3 DNA follows: TGTGCCAGCAGCGCACTAGGCCCCAATGAGCAGTTCTTC.

In nucleotides, the CDR3 is TGCAGTGCTAGACAGCTACTCTCCTATAATTCACCCCTCCACTTT. Encoded protein: CSARQLLSYNSPLHF. The rearrangement uses TRBV20-1 and TRBJ1-6; D is undetermined. Trimming left V 2 bases short and J 0 bases short, with 8 bases between. The germline gives CDR1 DFQATT, CDR2 SNEGSKA (reference sequence). The CDR3 is made up of 15 amino acids.

This clonotype was seen only a few times. This chain joins TRBV25-1 and TRBJ2-5, with unresolved D. The CDR3 runs to 17 residues. V shed 2 bases and J shed 0 bases, with 16 bases lying between them. CDR1 and CDR2 from the germline V gene are MGHDK and SYGVNS. The DNA of the CDR3 is TGTGCCAGCAGTGAAATTCAAACGCTGAACCACCAAGAGACCCAGTACTTC. Protein product: CASSEIQTLNHQETQYF. Together with reference TRBV25-1 and TRBJ2-5, the CDR3 gives the full variable domain: EADIYQTPRYLVIGTGKKITLECSQTMGHDKMYWYQQDPGMELHLIHYSYGVNSTEKGDLSSESTVSRIRTEHFPLTLESARPSHTSQYLCASSEIQTLNHQETQYFGPGTRLLVL.

V is TRBV4-2 and J is TRBJ1-1; D possibly corresponds to TRBD1 (5 bases). Germline V lookup: CDR1 LGHNA, CDR2 YNFKEQ. There are 16 residues in the CDR3. The V end was cut by 2 bases, the J end by 5 bases, with 18 bases between. CDR3 protein: CASSQPGLALETEAFF. The CDR3 DNA sequence: TGTGCCAGCAGCCAACCAGGGTTAGCTTTGGAGACTGAAGCTTTCTTT.

This clonotype was counted a few times. The rearrangement uses TRBV29-1 and TRBJ1-1; D is undetermined. The germline V and J ends were trimmed by 7 bases and 4 bases, with 19 bases remaining between them. CDR1 and CDR2 (germline): SQVTM, ANQGSEA. The CDR3 length is 14 residues. The CDR3 DNA sequence: TGCAGCGCCGCTCGAGGAACCGGACTCACTGAAGCTTTCTTT. It yields the protein CSAARGTGLTEAFF.

V gene TRBV12-3 or TRBV12-4 combines with J gene TRBJ2-1; TRBD1 matches at 9 bases. V dropped 8 bases and J dropped 6; count of bases not matched to a gene: 11. The CDR3 is made up of 15 amino acids. The CDR3 nucleotides read TGTGCCAGCGATCTGAGCGGACAGGGGTTCAATGAGCAGTTCTTC. Translated: CASDLSGQGFNEQFF.

This rearrangement joins TRBV7-9 to TRBJ2-1; 9 bases map to TRBD2. CDR3 length equals 14 residues. The germline gives CDR1 SEHNR, CDR2 FQNEAQ (reference sequence). J lost 7 bases, V lost 2 bases, and 3 bases had no gene match. CDR3 sequence: CASSLLTSGNEQFF. CDR3 DNA: TGTGCCAGCAGCTTATTAACTAGCGGGAATGAGCAGTTCTTC. Supplemented by reference TRBV7-9 and TRBJ2-1, the full variable domain reads DTGVSQNPRHKITKRGQNVTFRCDPISEHNRLYWYRQTLGQGPEFLTYFQNEAQLEKSRLLSDRFSAERPKGSFSTLEIQRTEQGDSAMYLCASSLLTSGNEQFFGPGTRLTVL.

This clonotype has only a few counts. This sequence joins TRBV10-3 and TRBJ2-3; 13 bases fit TRBD2. The CDR3 is 19 amino acids. Trimming took 2 bases from V and 6 from J; bases not matched to a gene: 14. Per the germline V gene, CDR1 is ENHRY and CDR2 is SYGVKD. The CDR3 sequence: CAISELASLAGGPTDTQYF. CDR3 nucleotide sequence: TGTGCCATCAGTGAGCTCGCCTCACTAGCGGGGGGGCCCACGGATACGCAGTATTTT.

This clonotype was seen a single time. This chain uses TRBV11-3 with TRBJ2-7, with a possible D match to TRBD2 (5 bases). V shed 0 bases and J shed 2 bases, with 14 bases lying between them. The CDR3 runs 16 residues. Germline CDR1 and CDR2: SGHNT and YENEEA. CDR3 loop: CASSLDETGYTYEQYF. CDR3 nucleotide sequence: TGTGCCAGCAGCTTAGACGAAACGGGGTACACCTACGAGCAGTACTTC.

This chain connects TRBV4-1 to TRBJ2-1; D remains ambiguous. V dropped 0 bases and J dropped 10 bases, with 4 bases sitting between them. The CDR3 contains 11 residues. The germline V gene encodes CDR1 MGHRA and CDR2 YSYEKL. CDR3: CASSQDGEQFF. The CDR3 bases are TGCGCCAGCAGCCAAGATGGGGAGCAGTTCTTC.

This clonotype was observed a handful of times. This chain links TRBV6-1 with TRBJ1-5; no firm D call. The germline V gene has CDR1 MNHNS and CDR2 SASEGT. Trimming pared 2 bases from V and 0 bases from J, leaving 8 bases between. CDR3 length: 15 amino acids. The CDR3 coding sequence is TGTGCCAGCAGTGAAACGTGGGGTAGCAATCAGCCCCAGCATTTT. Amino acid sequence: CASSETWGSNQPQHF.

This clonotype appeared a few times. The chain joins TRBV29-1 to TRBJ1-2; possibly TRBD1 for D (5 bases). Germline V gene data show CDR1 as SQVTM and CDR2 as ANQGSEA. V lost 4 bases, J lost 9 bases, and 18 bases lay in between. The CDR3 spans 13 residues. The CDR3 reads CSVVGQGGWSYTF. The CDR3 DNA sequence: TGCAGCGTTGTCGGGCAGGGAGGTTGGAGCTACACCTTC.

The chain employs TRBV7-9 and TRBJ1-1; 12 positions agree with TRBD1. CDR1 is SEHNR, CDR2 FQNEAQ, per germline (reference sequence). Losses at the gene ends were 6 bases for V and 4 bases for J; bases not matched to a gene: 6. The CDR3 is 15 residues long. Here the CDR3 DNA reads TGTGCCAGCAGTCCCGGGACAGGGGGCACCACTGAAGCTTTCTTT. Protein sequence: CASSPGTGGTTEAFF.

There are a few counts of this clonotype. The rearrangement joins TRBV5-1 to TRBJ2-7; 7 bases line up with TRBD1. V was pared by 7 bases and J by 0 bases, with 7 bases of the junction left unmatched. Germline V gene data show CDR1 as SGHRS and CDR2 as YFSETQ. This CDR3 is built from 14 residues. The CDR3 loop reads CASRHGTDSYEQYF. In DNA form, the CDR3 reads TGCGCCAGCCGCCACGGGACAGACTCCTACGAGCAGTACTTC. The full variable domain, its missing parts supplied by reference TRBV5-1 and TRBJ2-7, is KAGVTQTPRYLIKTRGQQVTLSCSPISGHRSVSWYQQTPGQGLQFLFEYFSETQRNKGNFPGRFSGRQFSNSRSEMNVSTLELGDSALYLCASRHGTDSYEQYFGPGTRLTVT.

This chain uses TRBV12-5 with TRBJ1-1, with D maybe TRBD1 (5 bases). Germline V gives CDR1 LGHNT, CDR2 FRNRAP. The CDR3 length is 19 residues. V lost 4 bases and J lost 1, with 25 bases in between. CDR3: CASGSLRDGSHLGNTEAFF. The DNA for the CDR3 is TGTGCTAGTGGTTCCCTCCGGGACGGATCTCACCTTGGGAACACTGAAGCTTTCTTT.

This chain links TRBV20-1 with TRBJ1-3; D is undetermined. This CDR3 region has 14 residues. The ends were cut back, 5 bases at V and 0 bases at J, with 11 bases in the middle. Per the germline V gene, CDR1 is DFQATT and CDR2 is SNEGSKA (reference sequence). DNA of the CDR3: TGCAGTGCTGAAAGACTGAACTCTGGAAACACCATATATTTT. Translating it yields CSAERLNSGNTIYF.